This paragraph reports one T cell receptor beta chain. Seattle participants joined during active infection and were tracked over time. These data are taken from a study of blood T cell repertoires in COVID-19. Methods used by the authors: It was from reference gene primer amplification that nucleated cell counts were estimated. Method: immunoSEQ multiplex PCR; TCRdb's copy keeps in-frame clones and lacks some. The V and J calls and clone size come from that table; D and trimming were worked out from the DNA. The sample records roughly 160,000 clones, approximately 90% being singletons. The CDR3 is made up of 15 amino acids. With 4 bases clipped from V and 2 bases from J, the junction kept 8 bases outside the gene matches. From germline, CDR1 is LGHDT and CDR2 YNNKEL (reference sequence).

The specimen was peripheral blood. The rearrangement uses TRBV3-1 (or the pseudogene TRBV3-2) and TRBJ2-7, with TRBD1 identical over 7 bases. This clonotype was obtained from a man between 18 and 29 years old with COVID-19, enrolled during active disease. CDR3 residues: CASSPRDSKTYEQYF. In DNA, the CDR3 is TGTGCCAGCAGCCCTCGGGACAGCAAGACCTACGAGCAGTACTTC.